These T cell receptor beta chains were read from a single sample in a study of identical twins. Via MiXCR, TCRdb re-called the 5' RACE reads, giving one row per CDR3 protein. The sample shows about 810,000 distinct CDR3 sequences, 12% of them seen only once. The data were also submitted as part of a second study, on yellow fever vaccine responses in identical twins.

The sequenced sample consisted of PBMCs. Every receptor here comes from a woman younger than 35 in good health. The CDR3 runs from the conserved cysteine through the conserved F or W. The D gene is left open where the match is weak. The listing skips clone size in some rows; elsewhere it reads once, few, many or a size class.

abundance | v_gene | d_gene | CDR3aa
few | TRBV2 | TRBD2 | CASSLLAGPLGEQFF
few | TRBV27 | - | CASSLGGRGPNYPGELFF
- | TRBV28 | TRBD2 | CASSLSGGRIDNEQFF
many | TRBV29-1 | TRBD2 | CSVDGGRTYNEQFF
few | TRBV15 | TRBD2 | CATSRGPSGEETQYF
few | TRBV14 | TRBD2 | CASSQEAAGLAAQETQYF
- | TRBV6-5 | TRBD1 | CASSYTSPGQGPAEQYF
- | TRBV5-1 | - | CASSVDGAFSYEQYF
- | TRBV5-1 | - | CASSVWSGANTEAFF
- | TRBV5-8 | TRBD1 | CASSLGDRGNTQYF
- | TRBV15 | - | CATSRPTTNNYGYTF
- | TRBV2 | - | CASSEAWQGYEQYF
many | TRBV5-1 | - | CASSLDQDTYEQYF
- | TRBV12-3/TRBV12-4 | - | CASNRGGAARAGELFF
few | TRBV7-9 | TRBD2 | CASSPWREPSNEQFF
- | TRBV6-1 | - | CASSDRSNEQFF
- | TRBV7-2 | - | CASSSRRDTHEQFF
- | TRBV11-2 | - | CASSFHGTLDTDTQYF
many | TRBV29-1 | - | CTGVSYNEQFF
- | TRBV5-5 | - | CASSLAGETEDTQYF
many | TRBV6-5 | - | CASSYWPGGYTF
- | TRBV10-3 | - | CAIRGRTEPNTDTQYF
- | TRBV20-1 | - | CSARDSERETQYF
few | TRBV20-1 | - | CSATPPGSAADTQYF
- | TRBV20-1 | - | CSASDRSNYGYTF
- | TRBV7-9 | - | CASSLASGVEQFF
few | TRBV7-9 | TRBD1 | CASSSTGAGRNIQYF
few | TRBV2 | - | CASSEAWTGTDTQYF
many | TRBV6-6 | TRBD1 | CASSETGSTEAFF
- | TRBV2 | TRBD1 | CASSAPNRGGNTEAFF
- | TRBV9 | - | CASSETGMEGYEQYF
- | TRBV27 | - | CASPPTVKTETQYF
few | TRBV12-3/TRBV12-4 | - | CASSPNLGLRGSGANVLTF
- | TRBV24-1 | - | CATSETGSYEQYF
- | TRBV27 | - | CASSSKSMNTEAFF
many | TRBV10-3 | - | CAISESKVSQYF
- | TRBV24-1 | - | CATSDPMTRGDTGELFF
many | TRBV12-3/TRBV12-4 | - | CASSLVQGSYTF
few | TRBV20-1 | TRBD2 | CSASRGDSAYYNEQFF
- | TRBV4-1 | - | CASSRTGLASREKLFF
few | TRBV7-6 | TRBD1 | CASSPGATGLVRELFF
- | TRBV20-1 | TRBD1 | CSASRTGLTSSGANVLTF
- | TRBV12-3/TRBV12-4 | - | CASSFEGRTKSPQHF
- | TRBV7-9 | - | CASRRMGGQDYGYTF
few | TRBV9 | - | CASSVAGEGNQPQHF
- | TRBV19 | TRBD1 | CASSPGTAPPNEKLFF
many | TRBV29-1 | - | CSVANADEQYF
- | TRBV11-2 | - | CASTPRGAQSNEQFF